Listed here are 5 T cell receptor beta chains from one sample, sequenced in a study of response to subunit inactivated influenza vaccine. Each CDR3 protein gets one entry after TCRdb re-called the RT-PCR reads with MiXCR. The data contain hundreds of thousands of distinct CDR3 sequences, around a sixth of them singletons. The sequencing used PBMCs from blood, collected 4 to 6 days after vaccination. These receptors were obtained from a man aged 45-65 years who received an inactivated influenza vaccine.

This clonotype was found many times. The V gene is TRBV20-1, the J gene TRBJ2-7; D is unresolved. CDR1 and CDR2 (germline): DFQATT, SNEGSKA (reference sequence). The CDR3 covers 15 residues. V gave up 0 bases and J gave up 1 base, with 13 bases separating them. CDR3 sequence: CSARDYRKGSYEQYF. CDR3 coding DNA: TGCAGTGCTAGAGATTACAGAAAAGGGTCCTACGAGCAGTACTTC.

This clonotype came up a few times. V usage is TRBV6-1 and J usage is TRBJ1-1, with TRBD1 identical over 8 bases. The V gene's germline CDR1 is MNHNS and CDR2 SASEGT. This CDR3 comprises 17 residues. With V trimmed by 6 bases and J by 0 bases, 12 bases remained unmatched. The CDR3 is CASSGYPGGTVNTEAFF. DNA for the CDR3: TGTGCCAGCAGCGGATACCCAGGGGGCACTGTGAACACTGAAGCTTTCTTT.

This chain uses TRBV7-2 with TRBJ2-5, with D unclear. CDR1 and CDR2 from the germline V gene are SGHTA and FQGNSA. The ends were cut back, 5 bases at V and 5 bases at J, with 18 bases in the middle. The CDR3 has 15 amino acids. The chain's CDR3 is CASSVGPSRQETQYF. CDR3 bases: TGTGCCAGCAGCGTAGGCCCCTCGAGGCAGGAGACCCAGTACTTC.

This clonotype occurred many times. The chain links TRBV24-1 to TRBJ2-6, with D tentatively TRBD1 or TRBD2 (5 bases each). This CDR3 spans 19 amino acids. The germline V gene encodes CDR1 KGHDR and CDR2 SFDVKD. The V and J ends lost 3 bases and 0 bases respectively, with 17 bases between them. CDR3 coding DNA: TGTGCCACCAGTGATGGATCCCGGGGCGCCTCCTCTGGGGCCAACGTCCTGACTTTC. Encoded protein: CATSDGSRGASSGANVLTF.

The J gene is TRBJ2-5, the V gene TRBV6-1; the match to TRBD1 covers 7 bases. Trimming removed 7 bases from V and 9 bases from J; junction bases left unmatched: 14. The CDR3 is 14 amino acids. Germline lookup yields CDR1 MNHNS and CDR2 SASEGT. CDR3 residues: CASTSGTVQGAQYF. CDR3 sequence (DNA): TGTGCCAGCACCTCAGGGACAGTCCAGGGGGCCCAGTACTTC.